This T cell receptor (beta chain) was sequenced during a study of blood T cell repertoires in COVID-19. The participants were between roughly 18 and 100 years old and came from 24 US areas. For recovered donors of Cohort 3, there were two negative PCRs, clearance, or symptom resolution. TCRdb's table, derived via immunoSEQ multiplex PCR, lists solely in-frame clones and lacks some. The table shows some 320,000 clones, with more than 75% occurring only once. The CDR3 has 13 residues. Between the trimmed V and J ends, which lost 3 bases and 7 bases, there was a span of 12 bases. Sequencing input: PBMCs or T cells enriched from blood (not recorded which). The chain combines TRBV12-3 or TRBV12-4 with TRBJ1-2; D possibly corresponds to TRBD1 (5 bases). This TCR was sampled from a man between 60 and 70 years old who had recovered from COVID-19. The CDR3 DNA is TGTGCCAGCAGTTTGTCAGGGTATGCTGGCTACACCTTC. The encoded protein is CASSLSGYAGYTF.